This TCR beta chain is from a study of T cells in Graves' hyperthyroidism and ophthalmopathy. Whole-study context: Any treatment followed the collection of peripheral blood at initial diagnosis. Findings of the study overall: In blood, most of the thyroid clonotypes expanded above 0.001 were also present.

This clonotype was seen many times. Its antigen is not known. It was RNA transcripts that yielded the amplified TCR beta CDR3 regions. First-round RT-PCR of the TCR CDR3 relied on the HTBI primer set. Each CDR3 protein is one row after TCRdb ran MiXCR on the multiplex PCR reads. The table includes 450,000 to 550,000 distinct CDR3 sequences, around 22% detected once. The CDR3 runs 13 residues. The germline V gene has CDR1 SGDLS and CDR2 YYNGEE. The J segment lost 8 bases and the V segment lost 0 bases, leaving 3 bases of the junction unmatched. The chain carries TRBV9 and TRBJ1-2; 8 bases are shared with TRBD1. The sequenced sample consisted of blood. This clonotype was obtained from a woman aged 25 to 39 with Graves' ophthalmopathy. The CDR3 sequence is CASSVVQGAGYTF. CDR3 nucleotide sequence: TGTGCCAGCAGCGTAGTTCAGGGGGCAGGCTACACCTTC.